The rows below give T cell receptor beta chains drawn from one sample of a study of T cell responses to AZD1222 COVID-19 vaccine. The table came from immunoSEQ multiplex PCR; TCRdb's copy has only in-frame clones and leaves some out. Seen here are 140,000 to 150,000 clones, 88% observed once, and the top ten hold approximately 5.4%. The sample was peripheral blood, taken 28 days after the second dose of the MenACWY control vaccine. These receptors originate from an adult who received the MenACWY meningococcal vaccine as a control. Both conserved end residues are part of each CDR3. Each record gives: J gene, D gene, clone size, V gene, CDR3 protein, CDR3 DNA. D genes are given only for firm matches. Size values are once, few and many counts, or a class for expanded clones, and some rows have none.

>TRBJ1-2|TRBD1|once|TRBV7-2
CASSQNRGVSYGYTF
TGTGCCAGCAGCCAAAACAGGGGAGTAAGCTATGGCTACACCTTC
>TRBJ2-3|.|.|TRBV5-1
CASSLSTGMVDTQYF
TGCGCCAGCAGCTTGTCCACAGGGATGGTAGATACGCAGTATTTT
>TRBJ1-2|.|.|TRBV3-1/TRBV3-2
CASSHPGGDGYTF
TGTGCCAGCAGCCACCCCGGGGGAGATGGCTACACCTTC
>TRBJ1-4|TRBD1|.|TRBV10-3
CAISDRGQASEKLFF
TGTGCCATCAGTGATAGGGGACAGGCGAGTGAAAAACTGTTTTTT
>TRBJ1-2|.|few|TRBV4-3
CASSQGRRYSNYGYTF
TGCGCCAGCAGCCAAGGCCGACGGTACTCTAACTATGGCTACACCTTC
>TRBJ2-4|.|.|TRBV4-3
CASSQEARQGYTKNIQYF
TGCGCCAGCAGCCAAGAGGCGCGGCAGGGATACACCAAAAACATTCAGTACTTC
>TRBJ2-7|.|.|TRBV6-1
CASSEVAPTGDEQYF
TGTGCCAGCAGTGAAGTTGCTCCAACCGGAGACGAGCAGTACTTC
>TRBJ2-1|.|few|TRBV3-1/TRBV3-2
CASSQLASSYNEQFF
TGTGCCAGCAGCCAACTAGCGAGCTCCTACAATGAGCAGTTCTTC
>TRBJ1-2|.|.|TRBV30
CAWSVSLAGPHGYTF
TGTGCCTGGAGTGTATCCTTAGCAGGGCCGCATGGCTACACCTTC
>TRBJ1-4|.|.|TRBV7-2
CASSLGGGDNEKLFF
TGTGCCAGCAGCCTTGGGGGAGGTGATAATGAAAAACTGTTTTTT
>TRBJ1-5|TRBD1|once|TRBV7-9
CASSLTGALNQPQHF
TGTGCCAGCAGCTTAACAGGGGCCCTTAATCAGCCCCAGCATTTT
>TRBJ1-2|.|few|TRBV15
CATLKDTGRRYGYTF
TGTGCCACCTTGAAAGACACAGGGCGGAGGTATGGCTACACCTTC
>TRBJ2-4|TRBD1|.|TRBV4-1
CASSQEIRQGAKNIQYF
TGCGCCAGCAGCCAAGAAATTCGACAGGGAGCCAAAAACATTCAGTACTTC
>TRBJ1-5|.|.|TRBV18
CASSPMSNQPQHF
TGTGCCAGCTCACCAATGAGCAATCAGCCCCAGCATTTT
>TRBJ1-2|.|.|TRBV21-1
CASTEKTGERDYGYTF
TGTGCCAGCACCGAAAAAACAGGTGAACGGGACTATGGCTACACCTTC
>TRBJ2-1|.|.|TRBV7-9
CASSLVYAKDVEQFF
TGTGCCAGCAGCTTAGTGTATGCGAAAGACGTTGAGCAGTTCTTC
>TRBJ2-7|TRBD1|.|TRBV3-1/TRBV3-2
CASRHGTGGAEQYF
TGTGCCAGCAGGCACGGGACAGGGGGCGCCGAGCAGTACTTC
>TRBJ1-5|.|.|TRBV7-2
CASSLHGEGQPQHF
TGTGCCAGCAGCCTCCACGGGGAAGGACAGCCCCAGCATTTT
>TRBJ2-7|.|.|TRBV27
CASSSPTRERRYEQYF
TGTGCCAGCAGTTCGCCTACGAGGGAAAGGCGCTACGAGCAGTACTTC
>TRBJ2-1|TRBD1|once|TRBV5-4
CASSPRQGAYNEQFF
TGTGCCAGCAGCCCCCGACAGGGGGCCTACAATGAGCAGTTCTTC
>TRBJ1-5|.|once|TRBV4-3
CASSQDWAGARNQPQHF
TGCGCCAGCAGCCAAGATTGGGCAGGGGCTCGCAATCAGCCCCAGCATTTT
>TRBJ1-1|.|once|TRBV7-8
CASSQVIGGTEAFF
TGTGCCAGCAGCCAGGTGATAGGGGGCACTGAAGCTTTCTTT
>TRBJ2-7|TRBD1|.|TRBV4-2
CASSRDRGTYEQYF
TGTGCCAGCAGCCGGGACAGGGGGACCTACGAGCAGTACTTC
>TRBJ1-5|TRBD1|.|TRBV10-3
CAISESGQGGNQPQHF
TGTGCCATCAGTGAGAGCGGACAGGGAGGGAATCAGCCCCAGCATTTT
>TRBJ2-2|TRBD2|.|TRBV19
CASSRLADNTGELFF
TGTGCCAGTAGTCGGCTAGCGGACAACACCGGGGAGCTGTTTTTT
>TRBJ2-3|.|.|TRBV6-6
CASSSGGKRTDTQYF
TGTGCCAGCAGTTCCGGTGGGAAGAGGACAGATACGCAGTATTTT
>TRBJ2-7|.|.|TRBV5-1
CASSLGGAAREQYF
TGCGCCAGCAGCTTGGGTGGCGCGGCCCGCGAGCAGTACTTC
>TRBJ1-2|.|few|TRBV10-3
CAISRPLGGSLIGYTF
TGTGCCATCAGTAGACCCTTGGGAGGGTCCCTAATTGGCTACACCTTC
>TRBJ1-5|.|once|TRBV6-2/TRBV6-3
CASSPRDGRANQPQHF
TGTGCCAGCAGCCCTAGGGACGGGAGGGCAAATCAGCCCCAGCATTTT
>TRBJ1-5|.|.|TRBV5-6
CASSLSGNSNQPQHF
TGTGCCAGCAGCTTGTCAGGTAATAGCAATCAGCCCCAGCATTTT
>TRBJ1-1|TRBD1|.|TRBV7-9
CASSFQNRGNTEAFF
TGTGCCAGCAGCTTCCAAAACAGGGGGAACACTGAAGCTTTCTTT
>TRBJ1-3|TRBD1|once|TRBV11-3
CASSFFLNRGEPGNTIYF
TGTGCCAGCAGCTTCTTTTTAAACAGGGGAGAACCTGGAAACACCATATATTTT
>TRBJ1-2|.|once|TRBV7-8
CASSLGGGYGYTF
TGTGCCAGCAGCCTCGGGGGCGGCTATGGCTACACCTTC
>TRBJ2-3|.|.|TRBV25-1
CASSAGGADTQYF
TGTGCCAGCAGTGCCGGGGGCGCAGATACGCAGTATTTT
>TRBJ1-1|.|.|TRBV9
CASSVEGLAEAFF
TGTGCCAGCAGCGTAGAGGGTTTGGCTGAAGCTTTCTTT
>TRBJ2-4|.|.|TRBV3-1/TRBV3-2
CASSQGTRNIQYF
TGTGCCAGCAGCCAGGGGACACGTAACATTCAGTACTTC
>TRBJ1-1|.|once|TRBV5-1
CASTSTQGNPEAFF
TGCGCCAGCACCTCTACACAGGGTAACCCTGAAGCTTTCTTT
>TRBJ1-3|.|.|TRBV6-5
CASSYKAGSSGNTIYF
TGTGCCAGCAGTTACAAGGCGGGCTCCTCTGGAAACACCATATATTTT
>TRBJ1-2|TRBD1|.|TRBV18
CASSPTTLGTGVNYGYTF
TGTGCCAGCTCACCAACTACTCTCGGGACAGGGGTTAACTATGGCTACACCTTC
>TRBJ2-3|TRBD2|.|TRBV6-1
CASRVAGGPTDTQYF
TGTGCCAGCAGGGTAGCGGGAGGCCCCACAGATACGCAGTATTTT
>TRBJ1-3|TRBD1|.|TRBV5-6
CASSWYRGQPGNTIYF
TGTGCCAGCAGTTGGTACAGGGGGCAGCCTGGAAACACCATATATTTT
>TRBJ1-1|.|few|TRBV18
CASSPPWGRATEAFF
TGTGCCAGCTCACCACCCTGGGGCCGTGCGACTGAAGCTTTCTTT
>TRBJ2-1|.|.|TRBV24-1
CATSLEDREQFF
TGTGCCACCAGTTTAGAGGACCGGGAGCAGTTCTTC
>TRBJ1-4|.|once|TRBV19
CASSPPGQTFKSEKLFF
TGTGCCAGTAGTCCACCGGGACAAACTTTCAAAAGTGAAAAACTGTTTTTT
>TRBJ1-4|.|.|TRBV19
CASSAPGQEKLFF
TGTGCCAGTAGTGCCCCGGGACAAGAAAAACTGTTTTTT
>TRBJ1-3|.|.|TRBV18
CASSPPGQWGNTIYF
TGTGCCAGCTCACCACCGGGGCAGTGGGGAAACACCATATATTTT
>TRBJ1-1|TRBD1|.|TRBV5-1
CASSPRDRGVNTEAFF
TGCGCCAGCAGCCCAAGGGACAGGGGGGTGAACACTGAAGCTTTCTTT
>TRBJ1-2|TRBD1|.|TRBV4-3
CASSRSGTGNYGYTF
TGCGCCAGCAGCCGGTCCGGGACAGGGAACTATGGCTACACCTTC
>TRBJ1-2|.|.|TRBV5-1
CASSLGRGANYGYTF
TGCGCCAGCAGCTTGGGGCGGGGGGCTAACTATGGCTACACCTTC
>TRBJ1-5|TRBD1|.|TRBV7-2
CASSLTGGGSQPQHF
TGTGCCAGCAGCTTAACAGGGGGCGGATCTCAGCCCCAGCATTTT
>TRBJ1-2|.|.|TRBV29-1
CSVASGTAYGYTF
TGCAGCGTCGCCTCCGGGACGGCTTATGGCTACACCTTC
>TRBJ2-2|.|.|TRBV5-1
CASSFGELNTGELFF
TGCGCCAGCAGCTTCGGGGAATTGAACACCGGGGAGCTGTTTTTT
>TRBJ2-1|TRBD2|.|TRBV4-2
CASSQRALAGGYTEQFF
TGTGCCAGCAGCCAGAGAGCGCTAGCGGGGGGTTACACTGAGCAGTTCTTC
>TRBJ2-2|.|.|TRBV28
CASSGRDGYTGELFF
TGTGCCAGCAGTGGCCGGGACGGATACACCGGGGAGCTGTTTTTT
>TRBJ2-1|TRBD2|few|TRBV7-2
CASSPGLAGNNEQFF
TGTGCCAGCAGCCCGGGACTAGCGGGGAACAATGAGCAGTTCTTC